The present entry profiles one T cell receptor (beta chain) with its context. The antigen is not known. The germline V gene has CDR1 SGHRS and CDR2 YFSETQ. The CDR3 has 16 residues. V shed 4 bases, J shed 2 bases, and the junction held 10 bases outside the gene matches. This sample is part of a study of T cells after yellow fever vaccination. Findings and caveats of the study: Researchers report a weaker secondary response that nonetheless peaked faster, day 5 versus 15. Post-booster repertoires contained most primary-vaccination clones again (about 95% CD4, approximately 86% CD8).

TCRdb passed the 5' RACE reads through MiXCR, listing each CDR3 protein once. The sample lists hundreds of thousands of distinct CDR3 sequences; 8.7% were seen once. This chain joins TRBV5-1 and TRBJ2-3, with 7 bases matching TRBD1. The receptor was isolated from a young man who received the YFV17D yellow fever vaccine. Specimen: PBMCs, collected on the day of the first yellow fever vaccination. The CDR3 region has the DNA TGCGCCAGCAGCACCCAGGGGGATCGGGTCACAGATACGCAGTATTTT. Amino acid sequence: CASSTQGDRVTDTQYF.